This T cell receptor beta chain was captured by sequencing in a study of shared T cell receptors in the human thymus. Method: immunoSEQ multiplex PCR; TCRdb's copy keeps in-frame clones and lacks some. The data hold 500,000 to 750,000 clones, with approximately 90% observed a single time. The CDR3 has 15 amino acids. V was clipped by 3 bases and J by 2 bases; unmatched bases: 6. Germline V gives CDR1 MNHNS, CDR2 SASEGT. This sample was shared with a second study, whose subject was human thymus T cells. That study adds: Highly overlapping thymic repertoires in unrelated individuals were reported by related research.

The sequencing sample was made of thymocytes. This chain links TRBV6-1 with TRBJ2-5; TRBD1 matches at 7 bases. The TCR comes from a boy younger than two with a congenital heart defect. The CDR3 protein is CASSETGLGQETQYF. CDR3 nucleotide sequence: TGTGCCAGCAGTGAGACAGGGTTAGGGCAAGAGACCCAGTACTTC.